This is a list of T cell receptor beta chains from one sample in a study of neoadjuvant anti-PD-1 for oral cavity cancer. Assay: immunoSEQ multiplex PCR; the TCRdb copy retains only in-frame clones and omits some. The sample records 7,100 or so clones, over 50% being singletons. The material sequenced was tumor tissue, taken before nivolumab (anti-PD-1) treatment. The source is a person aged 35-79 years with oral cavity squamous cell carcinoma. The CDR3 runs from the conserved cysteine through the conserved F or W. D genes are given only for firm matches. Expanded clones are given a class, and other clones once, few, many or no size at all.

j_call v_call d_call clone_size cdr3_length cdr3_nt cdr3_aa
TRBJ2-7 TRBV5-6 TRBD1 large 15 TGTGCCAGCAGCAAACGTCCGGGACAGGGTTCCGAGCAGTACTTC CASSKRPGQGSEQYF
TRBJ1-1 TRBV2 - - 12 TGTGCCAGCAGTGAAATCCGGCCTGAAGCTTTCTTT CASSEIRPEAFF
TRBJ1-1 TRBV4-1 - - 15 TGCGCCAGCAGCCAAGAAGCGGGGAGGCGCACTGAAGCTTTCTTT CASSQEAGRRTEAFF
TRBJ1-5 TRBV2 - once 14 TGTGCCAGCAGAAAGGACACCTCGGGGCAGCCCCAGCATTTT CASRKDTSGQPQHF
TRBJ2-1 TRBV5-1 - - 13 TGCGCCAGCAGCTTGGTTCAGGAAGGGGGGAAGTTCTTC CASSLVQEGGKFF
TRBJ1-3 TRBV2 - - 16 TGTGCCAGCAGTGATCGCAGGGGAGGGTCTGGAAACACCATATATTTT CASSDRRGGSGNTIYF
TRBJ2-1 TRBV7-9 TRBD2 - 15 TGTGCCAGCAGCTTAGTTTCTAGCGGCTACAATGAGCAGTTCTTC CASSLVSSGYNEQFF
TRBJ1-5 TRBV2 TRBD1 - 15 TGTGCCAGCAGTCTCCCGACAGGGGGTGGACAGCCCCAGCATTTT CASSLPTGGGQPQHF
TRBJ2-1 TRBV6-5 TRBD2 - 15 TGTGCCAGCAGTTACACTAGCGGGATTCAGTCCGAGCAGTTCTTC CASSYTSGIQSEQFF
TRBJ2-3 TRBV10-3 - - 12 TGTGCCATCAGTGAGAAGCTAGATACGCAGTATTTT CAISEKLDTQYF
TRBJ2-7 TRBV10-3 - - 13 TGTGCCATCAGTGAGGCCCTAGCCGACGAGCAGTACTTC CAISEALADEQYF
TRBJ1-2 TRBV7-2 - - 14 TGTGCCAGCAGCTTAGGGGGGGTCGTCTATGGCTACACCTTC CASSLGGVVYGYTF
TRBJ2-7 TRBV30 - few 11 TGTGCCTGGCAACTTGATTACGAGCAGTACTTC CAWQLDYEQYF
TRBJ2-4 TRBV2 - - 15 TGTGCCAGCAGAGACGAACCGCTAGCCAAAAACATTCAGTACTTC CASRDEPLAKNIQYF
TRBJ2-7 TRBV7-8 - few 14 TGTGCCAGCAGCTTAGCGAGGGAAAGCTACGAGCAGTACTTC CASSLARESYEQYF
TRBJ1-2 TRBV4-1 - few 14 TGCGCCAGCAGCCAAGTTCAGGGGTTGCTGGGCTACACCTTC CASSQVQGLLGYTF
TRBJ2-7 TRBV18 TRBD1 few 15 TGTGCCAGCTCAGAGGCGATGACAGGGGCCTACGAGCAGTACTTC CASSEAMTGAYEQYF
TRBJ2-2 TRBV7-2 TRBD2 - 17 TGTGCCAGCAGCTCCCCCGTACTAGCGGGAGGTCTCGGGGAGCTGTTTTTT CASSSPVLAGGLGELFF
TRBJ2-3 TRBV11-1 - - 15 TGTGCCAGCAGCCCCGGGACGGATAGCACAGATACGCAGTATTTT CASSPGTDSTDTQYF
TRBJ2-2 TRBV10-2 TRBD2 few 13 TGCGCCAGCAAGCGGGGGCCATGGGAGGAGCTGTTTTTT CASKRGPWEELFF